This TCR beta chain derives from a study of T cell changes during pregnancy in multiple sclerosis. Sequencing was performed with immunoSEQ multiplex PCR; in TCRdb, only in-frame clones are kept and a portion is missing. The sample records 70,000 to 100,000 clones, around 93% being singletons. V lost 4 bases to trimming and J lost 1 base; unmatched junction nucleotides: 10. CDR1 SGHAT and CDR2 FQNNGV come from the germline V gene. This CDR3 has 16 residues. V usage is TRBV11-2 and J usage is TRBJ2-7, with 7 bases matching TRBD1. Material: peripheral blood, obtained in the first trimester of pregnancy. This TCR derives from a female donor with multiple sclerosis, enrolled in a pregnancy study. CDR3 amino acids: CASSSRTGKSSYEQYF. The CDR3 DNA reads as TGTGCCAGCAGCTCCCGGACAGGTAAATCGTCCTACGAGCAGTACTTC. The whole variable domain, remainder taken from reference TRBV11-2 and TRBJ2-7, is EAGVAQSPRYKIIEKRQSVAFWCNPISGHATLYWYQQILGQGPKLLIQFQNNGVVDDSQLPKDRFSAERLKGVDSTLKIQPAKLEDSAVYLCASSSRTGKSSYEQYFGPGTRLTVT.